Each of the 5 T cell receptor beta chains below was sequenced from the same sample in a study of blood T cell repertoires in COVID-19. Measured with immunoSEQ multiplex PCR; TCRdb has only the in-frame clones, and not every one. The sample consists of approximately 300,000 clones, around 89% of them appearing once. The sequenced material came from peripheral blood. These receptors all come from a woman aged 35 to 49 with COVID-19, enrolled during active disease.

CDR3 protein: CASSSPLGLAGRGAGELFF. CDR3 DNA sequence: TGTGCCAGCAGTTCCCCACTCGGACTAGCGGGGAGGGGGGCCGGGGAGCTGTTTTTT. This sequence joins TRBV28 and TRBJ2-2; 12 positions match TRBD2. V trimming: 4 bases; J trimming: 6 bases; junction bases outside the gene matches: 15. Looked up from germline, CDR1 is MDHEN and CDR2 is SYDVKM. The CDR3 consists of 19 residues.

This clone was seen once. The chain links TRBV9 to TRBJ2-1, with D perhaps matching TRBD1 (5 bases). This CDR3 is built from 14 residues. Germline V CDR1 and CDR2: SGDLS, YYNGEE. Between the trimmed V and J ends, which lost 0 bases and 10 bases, there was a span of 14 bases. DNA of the CDR3: TGTGCCAGCAGCGTAGATATGGGGCGAGAAGAGCAGTTCTTC. It codes for CASSVDMGREEQFF.

This chain joins TRBV15 and TRBJ2-1; D might be TRBD2 (6 bases). V was shortened by 5 bases and J by 2 bases, with 19 bases between the two germline ends. Germline loops: CDR1 LNHNV, CDR2 YYDKDF (reference sequence). The CDR3 has 17 residues. DNA for the CDR3: TGTGCCACCAGCCTACTGACTAGTCGATTCACCTACAATGAGCAGTTCTTC. It is translated as CATSLLTSRFTYNEQFF.

This chain links TRBV6-5 with TRBJ1-2, with TRBD1 matching 8 bases. V lost 5 bases and J lost 5; bases outside the gene matches: 10. Germline CDR1 reads MNHEY; CDR2 reads SVGAGI. The CDR3 length is 15 residues. The CDR3 DNA sequence: TGTGCCAGCAGTCGCAGCACAGGGGGAGGGTATGGCTACACCTTC. It yields the protein CASSRSTGGGYGYTF.

The chain employs TRBV27 and TRBJ2-1; 9 bases are a match to TRBD2. CDR1 and CDR2 from the germline V gene are MNHEY and SMNVEV (reference sequence). This CDR3 contains 17 residues. J gave up 0 bases and V 2 bases, and 5 bases lay outside the gene matches. CDR3 DNA: TGTGCCAGCAGTTTACTAGCGGGACCTAGCTCCTACAATGAGCAGTTCTTC. Its protein product is CASSLLAGPSSYNEQFF.